This TCR beta chain was sequenced for a study of T-cell reconstitution after alpha-beta-depleted transplantation in children. This clonotype was seen only a few times. Its antigen remains unknown. V dropped 3 bases and J dropped 4; count of bases not matched to a gene: 5. The CDR3 is 13 amino acids. From germline, CDR1 is DFQATT and CDR2 SNEGSKA (reference sequence). Researchers prepared the TCRbeta library using unique molecular identifiers, the study reports. TCRdb passed the PCR reads through MiXCR, listing each CDR3 protein once. The sample has hundreds of thousands of distinct CDR3 sequences, about a sixth seen once; the top ten hold about 41%. Study findings and constraints: Diversity of TCRbeta at day 60 was high in some patients, arising from surviving recipient T cells and thymic progenitors. As was reported, about two months after transplant, alpha-beta T cells came from several hundred expanded graft clones.

The V call is TRBV20-1, the J call TRBJ2-5; 7 positions match TRBD1. The receptor was derived from a male patient aged 2 to 9 who had a stem cell transplant for acute lymphoblastic leukemia, so the T cells may come from the graft donor. The source material was PBMCs, mostly from graft donor cells, sampled 360 days after TCRalphabeta/CD19-depleted stem cell transplant. CDR3 DNA sequence: TGCAGTGCTAGTGGGACAGAGGGAGAGACCCAGTACTTC. It encodes CSASGTEGETQYF.